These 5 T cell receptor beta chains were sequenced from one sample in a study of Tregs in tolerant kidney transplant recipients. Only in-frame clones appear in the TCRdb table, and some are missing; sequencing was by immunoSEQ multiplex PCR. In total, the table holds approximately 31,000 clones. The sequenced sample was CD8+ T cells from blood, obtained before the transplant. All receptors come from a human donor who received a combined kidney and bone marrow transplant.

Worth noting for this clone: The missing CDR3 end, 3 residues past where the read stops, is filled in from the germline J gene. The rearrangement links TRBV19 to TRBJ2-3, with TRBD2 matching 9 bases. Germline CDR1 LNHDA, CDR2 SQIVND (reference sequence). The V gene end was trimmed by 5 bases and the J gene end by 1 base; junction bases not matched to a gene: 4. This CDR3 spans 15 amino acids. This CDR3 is CASSERLAGTDTQYF. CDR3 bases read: TGTGCCAGTAGTGAACGACTAGCGGGCACAGATACG.

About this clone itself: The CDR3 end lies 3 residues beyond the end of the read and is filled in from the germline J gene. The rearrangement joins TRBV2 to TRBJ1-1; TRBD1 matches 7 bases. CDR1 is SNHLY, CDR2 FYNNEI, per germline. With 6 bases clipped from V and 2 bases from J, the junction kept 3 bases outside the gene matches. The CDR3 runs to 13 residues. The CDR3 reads CASSQGVNTEAFF. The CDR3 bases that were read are TGTGCCAGCAGCCAGGGGGTAAACACTGAA.

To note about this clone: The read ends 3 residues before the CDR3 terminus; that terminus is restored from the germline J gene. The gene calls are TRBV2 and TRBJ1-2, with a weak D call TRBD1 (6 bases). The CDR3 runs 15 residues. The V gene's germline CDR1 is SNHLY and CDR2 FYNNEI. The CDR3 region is CASSEWGQGWYGYTF. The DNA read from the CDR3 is TGTGCCAGCAGTGAATGGGGCCAGGGGTGGTACGGC.

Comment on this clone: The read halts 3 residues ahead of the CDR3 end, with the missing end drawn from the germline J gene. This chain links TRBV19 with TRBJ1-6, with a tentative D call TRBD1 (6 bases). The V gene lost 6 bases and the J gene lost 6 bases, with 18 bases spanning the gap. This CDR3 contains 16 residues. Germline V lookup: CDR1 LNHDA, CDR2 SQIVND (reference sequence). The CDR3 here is CASSLAGGPGNSPLHF. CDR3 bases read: TGTGCCAGTAGCCTCGCCGGGGGGCCGGGTAATTCACCC.

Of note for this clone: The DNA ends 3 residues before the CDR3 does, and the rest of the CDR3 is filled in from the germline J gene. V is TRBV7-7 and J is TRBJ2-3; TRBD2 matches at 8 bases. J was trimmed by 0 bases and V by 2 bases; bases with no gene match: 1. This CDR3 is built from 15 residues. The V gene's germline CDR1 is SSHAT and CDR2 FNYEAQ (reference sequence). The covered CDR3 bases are TGTGCCAGCAGCTTACGGGAGGGGAGCACAGATACG. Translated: CASSLREGSTDT. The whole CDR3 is CASSLREGSTDTQYF. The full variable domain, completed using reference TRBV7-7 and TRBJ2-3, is GAGVSQSPRYKVTKRGQDVTLRCDPISSHATLYWYQQALGQGPEFLTYFNYEAQPDKSGLPSDRFSAERPEGSISTLTIQRTEQRDSAMYRCASSLREGSTDTQYFGPGTRLTVL.